This T cell receptor (beta chain) was recovered during a study of PD-1 blockade in classical Hodgkin lymphoma. For the study at large: Nivolumab was administered to patients intravenously at 3 mg/kg every 2 weeks.

V shed 5 bases, J shed 7 bases, and the junction held 11 bases outside the gene matches. The CDR3 loop spans 16 amino acids. Germline lookup yields CDR1 SEHNR and CDR2 FQNEAQ (reference sequence). Study observations and caveats: Those patients who began receiving nivolumab less than 1 year after ASCT had lower diversity, and they were excluded. The baseline diversity of complete responders showed similarity to that of newly diagnosed patients.

Concerning this clone itself: Its cognate antigen is unknown.

Measured with immunoSEQ multiplex PCR; TCRdb has only the in-frame clones, and not every one. The repertoire includes 20,000 to 25,000 clones, approximately 68% of them detected once, and roughly 1.2% sits in the top ten. Indicated time point: cycle 4 day 1 (C4D1), after more than five weeks of nivolumab. Autologous stem cell transplantation was followed by relapse in every patient, and brentuximab vedotin exposure varied. Starting with thawed PBMCs, CD4+ T cells were purified by magnetic negative selection. The patients, who had relapsed/refractory classical Hodgkin lymphoma, achieved best responses of complete response, partial response or progressive disease.

The chain joins TRBV7-9 to TRBJ1-2; 12 bases are a match to TRBD1. The TCR originated in a human donor with classical Hodgkin lymphoma. Specimen: CD4+ T cells from blood, collected before the fourth cycle of nivolumab. CDR3 nucleotides: TGTGCCAGCAGCCCCTGGGGACAGGGGGCTTCCGTTGGCTACACCTTC. The encoded protein is CASSPWGQGASVGYTF.